The 23 T cell receptor beta chains listed next were all sequenced from one sample in a study of a mutant IDH1 vaccine in newly diagnosed glioma. Time point meaning: baseline, week 1 (first vaccination visit). Treatment: pre-vaccination baseline after standard-of-care therapy. This table comes from immunoSEQ multiplex PCR, and its TCRdb copy is limited to in-frame clones, with some not included. The sample records 30,000 to 40,000 clones, around 80% being singletons. Sequencing was performed on PBMCs, taken from a glioma patient treated with radiotherapy, temozolomide or both. Source of these receptors: a man aged 40-50 years with glioma. Some clones in this sample may be carry-over from other donors' samples.

The chain has TRBV29-1 and TRBJ1-2; D ambiguous. Germline V gene lookup returns CDR1 SQVTM and CDR2 ANQGSEA. Trimming shortened V by 2 bases and J by 2 bases, and 9 bases separated the two germline ends. This CDR3 comprises 13 residues. The CDR3 DNA sequence: TGCAGCGTTGAAACTTTCGGCAACTATGGCTACACCTTC. Translation: CSVETFGNYGYTF.

The chain carries TRBV27 and TRBJ1-5, with TRBD1 matching 8 bases. Germline-derived CDR1 and CDR2 are MNHEY and SMNVEV (reference sequence). With V trimmed by 5 bases and J by 6 bases, 6 bases remained unmatched. The CDR3 totals 14 residues. DNA of the CDR3: TGTGCCAGCAGTCCCCGGCAGGGGGCTCAGCCCCAGCATTTT. It encodes CASSPRQGAQPQHF.

Sample share makes this clone medium-sized. For the CDR3, the DNA is TGTGCCACCAGCCGGAAAGGGGGTGGTAGCTATGGCTACACCTTC. Translation: CATSRKGGGSYGYTF. The rearrangement links TRBV15 to TRBJ1-2; tentatively, D is TRBD1 (6 bases). This CDR3 contains 15 residues. V dropped 5 bases and J dropped 4 bases, with 17 bases sitting between them. Germline CDR1 and CDR2: LNHNV and YYDKDF (reference sequence).

The chain combines TRBV15 with TRBJ2-3; a weak D match, TRBD2 (5 bases). V was pared by 0 bases and J by 0 bases, with 13 bases between. The CDR3 loop spans 17 amino acids. The germline V gene encodes CDR1 LNHNV and CDR2 YYDKDF (reference sequence). The CDR3 DNA sequence: TGTGCCACCAGCAGAGATAGCCCCGGGGTCAGCACAGATACGCAGTATTTT. It encodes CATSRDSPGVSTDTQYF.

This rearrangement joins TRBV6-6 to TRBJ2-7; possibly TRBD1 for D (5 bases). The CDR3 spans 13 residues. Germline CDR1 and CDR2: MNHNY and SVGAGI (reference sequence). Deletions cut 3 bases from V and 5 bases from J, with 11 bases between. The CDR3, as DNA: TGTGCCAGCAGTTATAGCCAGGGCAACGAGCAGTACTTC. As protein: CASSYSQGNEQYF.

V gene TRBV2 combines with J gene TRBJ2-1, with 9 bases aligning to TRBD1. Trimming took 7 bases from V and 0 from J; bases not matched to a gene: 4. This CDR3 comprises 15 residues. Germline-derived CDR1 and CDR2 are SNHLY and FYNNEI. CDR3 DNA: TGTGCCAGCAAGAGGGACAGGGACTCCTACAATGAGCAGTTCTTC. Protein sequence: CASKRDRDSYNEQFF.

The sample holds one count of this clone. The chain uses TRBV19 and TRBJ2-7; the D gene could be TRBD1 or TRBD2 (6 bases each). Germline V lookup: CDR1 LNHDA, CDR2 SQIVND (reference sequence). Trimming left V 6 bases short and J 7 bases short, with 16 bases between. The length of the CDR3 is 13 residues. The CDR3 bases are TGTGCCAGTAGCACGGCAGGGGCGGGAGAGCAGTACTTC. Translated, it gives CASSTAGAGEQYF.

The gene calls are TRBV2 and TRBJ2-2, with a weak D call TRBD1 (5 bases). V was shortened by 6 bases and J by 0 bases, with 8 bases between the two germline ends. Germline loops: CDR1 SNHLY, CDR2 FYNNEI. The CDR3 is made up of 14 amino acids. The CDR3 sequence is CASRQDTNTGELFF. The CDR3 DNA reads TGTGCCAGCAGGCAGGACACGAACACCGGGGAGCTGTTTTTT.

This chain uses TRBV5-1 with TRBJ1-1, with unresolved D. V was trimmed by 8 bases and J by 1 base, leaving 15 bases between them. This CDR3 contains 14 residues. The germline V gene encodes CDR1 SGHRS and CDR2 YFSETQ. CDR3 sequence (DNA): TGCGCCAGAAGAAAGGGCCGAAGGAACACTGAAGCTTTCTTT. Translated: CARRKGRRNTEAFF. Using reference TRBV5-1 and TRBJ1-1 for the parts outside the CDR3, the full variable domain is KAGVTQTPRYLIKTRGQQVTLSCSPISGHRSVSWYQQTPGQGLQFLFEYFSETQRNKGNFPGRFSGRQFSNSRSEMNVSTLELGDSALYLCARRKGRRNTEAFFGQGTRLTVV.

This chain links TRBV5-4 with TRBJ2-1; maybe TRBD2 (5 bases). The CDR3 runs 13 residues. The germline V and J ends were trimmed by 4 bases and 10 bases, with 15 bases remaining between them. CDR1 and CDR2 (germline): SGHNT, YYREEE (reference sequence). The CDR3 DNA sequence: TGTGCCAGCAGCCTGGAACGGGGTCGGGAGCAGTTCTTC. Its protein product is CASSLERGREQFF.

CDR3 in amino acids: CASSDPGEARGTEAFF. The DNA of the CDR3 is TGTGCCAGCAGTGATCCAGGGGAGGCACGGGGAACTGAAGCTTTCTTT. V and J are TRBV2 and TRBJ1-1, with TRBD1 as a possible D gene (6 bases). V shed 3 bases and J shed 5 bases, with 19 bases lying between them. The CDR3 sequence is 16 residues long. Per germline, CDR1 SNHLY and CDR2 FYNNEI.

V and J are TRBV2 and TRBJ1-2, with D perhaps TRBD1 (5 bases). V was shortened by 11 bases and J by 0 bases, with 13 bases between the two germline ends. CDR1 is SNHLY, CDR2 FYNNEI, per germline. CDR3 size: 13 residues. CDR3 region: CAAGVGANYGYTF. CDR3 sequence (DNA): TGTGCCGCGGGGGTAGGAGCTAACTATGGCTACACCTTC.

The gene calls are TRBV28 and TRBJ2-7, with no clear D. CDR3 length equals 13 residues. Trimming pared 1 base from V and 6 bases from J, leaving 10 bases between. Germline V gives CDR1 MDHEN, CDR2 SYDVKM. The CDR3, as DNA: TGTGCCAGCAGTTTATATAGACTGAGCGAGCAGTACTTC. It yields the protein CASSLYRLSEQYF. The full variable domain, its missing parts supplied by reference TRBV28 and TRBJ2-7, is DVKVTQSSRYLVKRTGEKVFLECVQDMDHENMFWYRQDPGLGLRLIYFSYDVKMKEKGDIPEGYSVSREKKERFSLILESASTNQTSMYLCASSLYRLSEQYFGPGTRLTVT.

The gene calls are TRBV11-2 and TRBJ1-1; no reliable D call. Trimming took off 1 base at V and 5 bases at J, with 17 bases between the two ends. The CDR3 sequence is 16 residues long. CDR1 is SGHAT and CDR2 is FQNNGV in the germline V gene. The CDR3 sequence is CASSLGGTHMRTEAFF. For the CDR3, the DNA is TGTGCCAGCAGCTTAGGGGGTACCCACATGCGGACTGAAGCTTTCTTT.

The chain has TRBV2 and TRBJ1-1; D is possibly TRBD1 (5 bases). Germline V CDR1 and CDR2: SNHLY, FYNNEI. CDR3 length: 14 residues. Deletions cut 3 bases from V and 5 bases from J, with 13 bases between. The CDR3 protein is CASSDFRARTEAFF. The CDR3 DNA reads as TGTGCCAGCAGTGATTTCAGGGCGCGGACTGAAGCTTTCTTT. Complete variable domain (other parts from reference TRBV2 and TRBJ1-1): EPEVTQTPSHQVTQMGQEVILRCVPISNHLYFYWYRQILGQKVEFLVSFYNNEISEKSEIFDDQFSVERPDGSNFTLKIRSTKLEDSAMYFCASSDFRARTEAFFGQGTRLTVV.

J is TRBJ1-5 and V is TRBV10-3; a possible D gene is TRBD1 (5 bases). The V end lost 3 bases, the J end lost 0 bases, and 15 bases lay between the germline ends. Per the germline V gene, CDR1 is ENHRY and CDR2 is SYGVKD. There are 17 residues in the CDR3. CDR3 in amino acids: CAISDTTTVDSNQPQHF. The CDR3, as DNA: TGTGCCATCAGTGATACTACGACAGTAGATAGCAATCAGCCCCAGCATTTT.

This chain connects TRBV2 to TRBJ1-2; D unclear. V lost 7 bases to trimming and J lost 10 bases, with 19 bases between them. The CDR3 runs to 13 residues. Germline V CDR1 and CDR2: SNHLY, FYNNEI. CDR3 nucleotide sequence: TGTGCCAGCAATGGCAAACTTTGGAGCGACTACACCTTC. Translating it yields CASNGKLWSDYTF.

The V gene is TRBV19, the J gene TRBJ1-5, with 7 bases fitting TRBD1. Germline V lookup: CDR1 LNHDA, CDR2 SQIVND (reference sequence). V lost 7 bases to trimming and J lost 6 bases; unmatched junction nucleotides: 12. The CDR3 loop spans 15 amino acids. DNA for the CDR3: TGTGCCAGTACCCGGCTAAAGGGGGCGTTTCAGCCCCAGCATTTT. This encodes CASTRLKGAFQPQHF.

This sequence joins TRBV23-1 and TRBJ1-1, with 8 bases identical to TRBD1. TRBV23-1 is known as an ORF, though its function is uncertain. V lost 1 base and J lost 3; bases outside the gene matches: 19. The CDR3 is 20 residues long. CDR3 nucleotide sequence: TGCGCCAGCAGTCAATTGCTCGGTGGACAGGGCCACCCTATTCACACTGAAGCTTTCTTT. It codes for CASSQLLGGQGHPIHTEAFF.

This clone was seen only a few times. The chain couples TRBV2 to TRBJ1-6, with 7 bases that match TRBD1. From germline, CDR1 is SNHLY and CDR2 FYNNEI. Germline trimming cut 2 bases from V and 4 bases from J; bases unmatched to any gene: 2. This CDR3 has 15 amino acids. The CDR3 region has the DNA TGTGCCAGCAGTGAATACAGGGGTTATAATTCACCCCTCCACTTT. Its protein is CASSEYRGYNSPLHF. The entire variable domain, with the rest obtained from reference TRBV2 and TRBJ1-6, is as follows: EPEVTQTPSHQVTQMGQEVILRCVPISNHLYFYWYRQILGQKVEFLVSFYNNEISEKSEIFDDQFSVERPDGSNFTLKIRSTKLEDSAMYFCASSEYRGYNSPLHFGNGTRLTVT.

V is TRBV6-5 and J is TRBJ1-2, with 10 positions matching TRBD1. Germline-derived CDR1 and CDR2 are MNHEY and SVGAGI. Germline trimming cut 5 bases from V and 4 bases from J; bases unmatched to any gene: 4. The CDR3 contains 14 residues. The CDR3 DNA reads TGTGCCAGCAGTCGGGGACAGGGGAGCTATGGCTACACCTTC. The encoded protein is CASSRGQGSYGYTF.

The J gene is TRBJ2-1, the V gene TRBV27; 8 bases fit TRBD2. The CDR3 contains 15 residues. With 4 bases clipped from V and 5 bases from J, the junction kept 7 bases outside the gene matches. Per the germline V gene, CDR1 is MNHEY and CDR2 is SMNVEV (reference sequence). The CDR3 DNA reads as TGTGCCAGCAGTTGGGGGACTAGAGTGAACAATGAGCAGTTCTTC. Amino acids: CASSWGTRVNNEQFF.

The chain combines TRBV28 with TRBJ1-4; no firm D call. The CDR3 contains 14 residues. Trimming removed 6 bases from V and 0 bases from J, with 8 bases in between. Germline CDR1 and CDR2: MDHEN and SYDVKM. The CDR3 here is CASSQAATNEKLFF. The CDR3, as DNA: TGTGCCAGCAGCCAGGCGGCAACTAATGAAAAACTGTTTTTT.